Below, 23 T cell receptor beta chains from the same sample are listed, as sequenced in a study of blood T cell repertoires in COVID-19. Only in-frame clones appear in the TCRdb table, and some are missing; sequencing was by immunoSEQ multiplex PCR. The data show some 230,000 clones, 84% seen once. Sequenced: peripheral blood. Receptor source: a woman aged 60-70 years who had recovered from COVID-19.

This chain connects TRBV3-1 (or the pseudogene TRBV3-2) to TRBJ2-2, with TRBD2 matching over 10 bases. With 3 bases clipped from V and 2 bases from J, the junction kept 9 bases outside the gene matches. CDR1 and CDR2 (germline): LGHDT, YNNKEL (reference sequence). There are 18 residues in the CDR3. CDR3 sequence (DNA): TGTGCCAGCAGCCAGGACTACGGACTAGCGGTAAACACCGGGGAGCTGTTTTTT. It is translated as CASSQDYGLAVNTGELFF.

The rearrangement uses TRBV27 and TRBJ2-2, with D maybe TRBD1 (5 bases). This CDR3 region has 16 residues. CDR1 MNHEY and CDR2 SMNVEV come from the germline V gene (reference sequence). The V and J ends lost 5 bases and 1 base respectively, with 14 bases between them. CDR3 amino acids: CASSHDRSWNTGELFF. In nucleotides, the CDR3 is TGTGCCAGCAGTCATGACAGATCCTGGAACACCGGGGAGCTGTTTTTT.

This clone was detected only once. V gene TRBV18 combines with J gene TRBJ2-1; 10 nucleotides align to TRBD2. The CDR3 is 16 residues long. Germline loops: CDR1 KGHSH, CDR2 LQKENI. V shed 0 bases, J shed 8 bases, and the junction held 7 bases outside the gene matches. CDR3 sequence: CASSPPSGGAGDEQFF. The CDR3 DNA reads as TGTGCCAGCTCACCACCGAGCGGGGGGGCAGGGGATGAGCAGTTCTTC.

The V gene is TRBV3-1 (or the pseudogene TRBV3-2), the J gene TRBJ1-1, with D hard to call. Per the germline V gene, CDR1 is LGHDT and CDR2 is YNNKEL (reference sequence). The germline V and J ends were trimmed by 4 bases and 7 bases, with 10 bases remaining between them. The CDR3 runs to 12 residues. The CDR3 DNA reads TGTGCCAGCAGCCTATTGTATAATGAAGCTTTCTTT. Translating gives CASSLLYNEAFF.

The chain combines TRBV2 with TRBJ1-4, with a weak D call TRBD1 (5 bases). V lost 7 bases, J lost 8 bases, and 11 bases lay in between. The CDR3 sequence is 12 residues long. CDR1 and CDR2 (germline): SNHLY, FYNNEI. In nucleotides, the CDR3 is TGTGCCAGCAAATCAGGGCGAGAAAAACTGTTTTTT. Amino acid sequence: CASKSGREKLFF.

The genes are TRBV19 and TRBJ1-1; 7 bases agree with TRBD1. Trimming removed 5 bases from V and 12 bases from J; junction bases left unmatched: 21. The CDR3 covers 16 residues. CDR1 LNHDA and CDR2 SQIVND come from the germline V gene (reference sequence). The CDR3 loop is CASSFYLGSGRGRPFF. CDR3 coding DNA: TGTGCCAGTAGTTTCTACTTAGGCTCGGGCAGGGGGAGGCCTTTCTTT.

In its sample, this clone was seen a few times. This chain connects TRBV5-1 to TRBJ2-2; 9 bases map to TRBD1. The CDR3 length is 15 residues. Germline loops: CDR1 SGHRS, CDR2 YFSETQ. The trim removed 4 bases at V and 4 bases at J, leaving 5 bases unmatched. DNA for the CDR3: TGCGCCAGCAGCAAGGGACAGGGAGTCACCGGGGAGCTGTTTTTT. Translated: CASSKGQGVTGELFF.

This clone appeared a few times. This chain connects TRBV6-5 to TRBJ1-5; TRBD1 agrees at 8 bases. This CDR3 region has 14 residues. CDR1 and CDR2 from the germline V gene are MNHEY and SVGAGI. J lost 4 bases, V lost 2 bases, and 1 base had no gene match. The DNA of the CDR3 is TGTGCCAGCAGTTACGGACAGGGTAATCAGCCCCAGCATTTT. It yields the protein CASSYGQGNQPQHF.

This sequence joins TRBV5-1 and TRBJ2-2, with TRBD1 matching 9 bases. The CDR3 consists of 15 residues. Germline CDR1 is SGHRS and CDR2 is YFSETQ. J gave up 4 bases and V 3 bases, and 4 bases lay outside the gene matches. CDR3 amino acids: CASSWTGAGTGELFF. The DNA of the CDR3 is TGCGCCAGCAGCTGGACAGGGGCCGGCACCGGGGAGCTGTTTTTT.

The rearrangement joins TRBV9 to TRBJ2-1; 11 nucleotides align to TRBD2. Losses at the gene ends were 2 bases for V and 3 bases for J; bases not matched to a gene: 10. Per germline, CDR1 SGDLS and CDR2 YYNGEE. The CDR3 sequence is 18 residues long. CDR3 sequence: CASSVDPLAGGLYNEQFF. For the CDR3, the DNA is TGTGCCAGCAGCGTCGACCCATTAGCGGGGGGGCTCTACAATGAGCAGTTCTTC.

The V and J genes are TRBV3-1 (or the pseudogene TRBV3-2) and TRBJ2-1; 13 bases align to TRBD2. Germline V gene sequence: CDR1 LGHDT, CDR2 YNNKEL (reference sequence). V shed 4 bases, J shed 7 bases, and the junction held 10 bases outside the gene matches. The CDR3 spans 17 residues. The CDR3 is CASSLTSGGASYNEQFF. In DNA, the CDR3 is TGTGCCAGCAGCCTCACTAGCGGGGGGGCCTCTTATAATGAGCAGTTCTTC.

The chain recombines TRBV30 with TRBJ1-6; 8 nucleotides match TRBD1. The CDR3 is made up of 15 amino acids. Germline lookup yields CDR1 GTSNPN and CDR2 SVGIG (reference sequence). Trimming took 0 bases from V and 5 from J; bases not matched to a gene: 3. The chain's CDR3 is CAWSVLQGDNSPLHF. CDR3 nucleotides: TGTGCCTGGAGTGTACTACAGGGGGATAATTCACCCCTCCACTTT.

The chain combines TRBV7-2 with TRBJ1-1, with a possible D match to TRBD1 (5 bases). Trimming stripped 4 bases from V and 4 bases from J, with 13 bases between. This CDR3 comprises 14 residues. CDR1 is SGHTA, CDR2 FQGNSA, per germline. The chain's CDR3 is CASSWAGGGTEAFF. CDR3 nucleotides: TGTGCCAGCAGCTGGGCGGGGGGGGGCACTGAAGCTTTCTTT.

The J gene is TRBJ1-2, the V gene TRBV10-2; D is undetermined. In germline, CDR1 is WSHSY, CDR2 SAAADI. The CDR3 contains 14 residues. V was pared by 6 bases and J by 0 bases, with 11 bases between. In nucleotides, the CDR3 is TGCGCCAGCAGAGGAGGGCGAACTAACTATGGCTACACCTTC. Its translation: CASRGGRTNYGYTF.

The chain uses TRBV6-4 and TRBJ1-2; 8 bases agree with TRBD1. CDR1 and CDR2 (germline): MRHNA, SNTAGT. This CDR3 has 16 amino acids. The V segment lost 2 bases and the J segment 8 bases; nucleotides outside the gene matches: 13. The CDR3 here is CASSDEGTGGLKGYTF. The CDR3 nucleotides are TGTGCCAGCAGTGACGAAGGGACAGGAGGATTGAAAGGCTACACCTTC.

This clone has just one count. The chain links TRBV5-5 to TRBJ1-1; possibly TRBD1 for D (6 bases). This CDR3 has 14 amino acids. The V end was cut by 4 bases, the J end by 3 bases, with 13 bases between. The germline CDR1 and CDR2 sequences are SGHKS and YYEKEE (reference sequence). The CDR3 loop reads CASSLGARDTEAFF. For the CDR3, the DNA is TGTGCCAGCAGCCTGGGGGCCAGAGACACTGAAGCTTTCTTT.

Worth noting for this clone: Compared with germline, one end of the junction differs, possibly owing to a read error. The rearrangement uses TRBV5-1 and TRBJ2-2; D is perhaps TRBD2 (6 bases). Germline CDR1 and CDR2: SGHRS and YFSETQ. This CDR3 is 13 amino acids long. The CDR3 sequence is CACRERATGELFF. CDR3 sequence (DNA): TGCGCCTGCAGGGAGCGGGCCACCGGGGAGCTGTTTTTT.

DNA of the CDR3: TGTGCCTGGTCCCAGGGTCCCGATCAGCCCCAGCATTTT. This gives the protein CAWSQGPDQPQHF. The chain has TRBV30 and TRBJ1-5; D is perhaps TRBD1 (5 bases). Trimming cost V 5 bases and J 5 bases, with 13 bases left between them. This CDR3 region has 13 residues. CDR1 and CDR2 (germline): GTSNPN, SVGIG (reference sequence).

The CDR3 DNA reads TGTGCCAGCAGCTTAGAGGGGTGGGGGGTGACTGAAGCTTTCTTT. Encoded protein: CASSLEGWGVTEAFF. The chain employs TRBV11-2 and TRBJ1-1; D is possibly TRBD1 (5 bases). CDR3 length: 15 amino acids. V was shortened by 0 bases and J by 5 bases, with 13 bases between the two germline ends. Germline V gene data show CDR1 as SGHAT and CDR2 as FQNNGV.

J is TRBJ1-1 and V is TRBV11-3; D remains unclear. The V end was cut by 4 bases, the J end by 1 base, with 7 bases between. In germline, CDR1 is SGHNT, CDR2 YENEEA. The CDR3 length is 13 residues. As DNA, the CDR3 is TGTGCCAGCAGCTCCGGAGGGAACACTGAAGCTTTCTTT. Its protein product is CASSSGGNTEAFF.

This chain links TRBV5-1 with TRBJ1-2, with D perhaps matching TRBD1 (6 bases). The CDR3 extends over 14 amino acids. Germline V gives CDR1 SGHRS, CDR2 YFSETQ. The germline V and J ends were trimmed by 1 base and 7 bases, with 14 bases remaining between them. CDR3 in DNA: TGCGCCAGCAGCTTGAGGGGAGGGGGATCTGGCTACACCTTC. This codes for CASSLRGGGSGYTF.

This clone was detected only once. The genes are TRBV6-2 or TRBV6-3 and TRBJ1-6; the D is unclear. Germline V gives CDR1 MNHEY, CDR2 SVGEGT. V was cut by 4 bases and J by 7 bases, with 14 bases left in between. This CDR3 comprises 15 residues. In nucleotides, the CDR3 is TGTGCCAGCAGTTCGTACAGTCGCCCAAATTCACCCCTCCACTTT. Translating gives CASSSYSRPNSPLHF.

This clone was seen a handful of times. The chain has TRBV7-9 and TRBJ2-1, with 12 nucleotides matching TRBD2. Trimming cost V 4 bases and J 4 bases; bases outside gene matches: 2. Looked up from germline, CDR1 is SEHNR and CDR2 is FQNEAQ (reference sequence). The CDR3 covers 15 residues. Here the CDR3 DNA reads TGTGCCAGCAGCTCTAGCGGGGGGGCATACAATGAGCAGTTCTTC. It codes for CASSSSGGAYNEQFF.